One sample yielded the 20 T cell receptor beta chains listed below, sequenced in a study of human T cells and chemical hapten exposure. The time point here: patch test 1, 2 weeks after DPC sensitization. Treatment: therapeutic diphenylcyclopropenone sensitization with weekly scalp DPC. The starting material, unfractionated whole blood, was used for total RNA extraction. TCRdb fed the RACE reads into MiXCR, producing one record per CDR3 protein. The sample has about 34,000 distinct CDR3 sequences, around 6.4% seen once; the top ten hold roughly 9.1%. The sequencing here drew on whole blood, taken in connection with sensitization to the hapten diphenylcyclopropenone (DPC). All receptors come from a woman in her 30s with alopecia areata. Some clones in this sample may be carry-over from other donors' samples.

This clonotype showed up just a few times. The CDR3 DNA reads TGTGCCAGCAGCTTAACAGGGGTGACCGGGGAGCTGTTTTTT. Translation gives CASSLTGVTGELFF. The rearrangement links TRBV7-7 to TRBJ2-2, with 7 bases identical to TRBD1. The J segment lost 5 bases and the V segment lost 2 bases, leaving 2 bases of the junction unmatched. The CDR3 contains 14 residues. Germline CDR1 and CDR2: SSHAT and FNYEAQ (reference sequence).

This clonotype was detected many times. CDR3 DNA sequence: TGTGCCAGCAGCCTAGAGGTCTCCGAGCAGTACTTC. Protein sequence: CASSLEVSEQYF. The J gene is TRBJ2-7, the V gene TRBV7-9, with D hard to call. CDR1 and CDR2 from the germline V gene are SEHNR and FQNEAQ (reference sequence). V dropped 5 bases and J dropped 6 bases, with 11 bases sitting between them. The CDR3 length is 12 residues.

V usage is TRBV6-2 or TRBV6-3 and J usage is TRBJ2-7; TRBD2 matches 9 bases. There are 15 residues in the CDR3. The germline CDR1 and CDR2 sequences are MNHEY and SVGEGT. Losses at the gene ends were 4 bases for V and 0 bases for J; bases not matched to a gene: 4. The CDR3 loop reads CASSSAGGFSYEQYF. DNA for the CDR3: TGTGCCAGCAGTTCGGCGGGGGGGTTCTCCTACGAGCAGTACTTC.

There are a few counts of this clonotype. The chain joins TRBV20-1 to TRBJ1-3, with 12 bases matching TRBD1. This CDR3 spans 18 amino acids. The germline V gene encodes CDR1 DFQATT and CDR2 SNEGSKA (reference sequence). Trimming at V came to 4 bases and at J to 0 bases, leaving 10 bases not matched to a gene. The CDR3 DNA follows: TGCAGTGCTAAGGGGACAGGGGGCCTTAGCGTCTCTGGAAACACCATATATTTT. Protein sequence: CSAKGTGGLSVSGNTIYF.

V gene TRBV5-4 combines with J gene TRBJ1-1; D is perhaps TRBD1 (6 bases). The germline V gene encodes CDR1 SGHNT and CDR2 YYREEE (reference sequence). There are 16 residues in the CDR3. Trimming removed 3 bases at V and 1 base at J, with 16 bases between. The CDR3 here is CASSSGRGDKNTEAFF. For the CDR3, the DNA is TGTGCCAGCAGCTCGGGGCGTGGGGACAAGAACACTGAAGCTTTCTTT. The full variable domain, its missing parts supplied by reference TRBV5-4 and TRBJ1-1, is ETGVTQSPTHLIKTRGQQVTLRCSSQSGHNTVSWYQQALGQGPQFIFQYYREEENGRGNFPPRFSGLQFPNYSSELNVNALELDDSALYLCASSSGRGDKNTEAFFGQGTRLTVV.

Regarding this clonotype: A read error may be the cause here, since a much bigger clone is one base away. The rearrangement links TRBV9 to TRBJ1-2; perhaps TRBD1 as D (5 bases). Germline-derived CDR1 and CDR2 are SGDLS and YYNGEE. This CDR3 spans 14 amino acids. V gave up 7 bases and J gave up 7 bases, with 20 bases separating them. Here the CDR3 reads CASGFGDLVGGYTF. CDR3 DNA: TGTGCCAGCGGCTTCGGGGACTTGGTGGGTGGCTACACCTTC.

This clonotype was observed a handful of times. This chain uses TRBV6-5 with TRBJ2-2; 7 bases align to TRBD2. V lost 5 bases and J lost 0; bases outside the gene matches: 3. This CDR3 has 15 amino acids. Germline CDR1 MNHEY, CDR2 SVGAGI. CDR3 DNA: TGTGCCAGCAGTCGGACTAGGGCGAACACCGGGGAGCTGTTTTTT. Its protein product is CASSRTRANTGELFF.

This chain links TRBV28 with TRBJ2-5; 7 bases fit TRBD2. CDR1 MDHEN and CDR2 SYDVKM come from the germline V gene. V shed 7 bases, J shed 2 bases, and the junction held 10 bases outside the gene matches. The CDR3 runs to 15 residues. Here the CDR3 reads CASNLASGAQETQYF. CDR3 DNA: TGTGCCAGCAATTTGGCCAGCGGGGCTCAAGAGACCCAGTACTTC.

A few counts support this clonotype. The V and J genes are TRBV7-7 and TRBJ2-6; D is perhaps TRBD2 (8 bases). This CDR3 comprises 16 residues. The germline gives CDR1 SSHAT, CDR2 FNYEAQ (reference sequence). The CDR3 reads CASGTVGSSGANVLTF. The CDR3 bases are TGTGCTAGCGGGACAGTTGGGTCTTCTGGGGCCAACGTCCTGACTTTC.

The chain links TRBV7-2 to TRBJ2-2, with D unclear. Germline values: CDR1 SGHTA, CDR2 FQGNSA. The CDR3 totals 15 residues. V gave up 1 base and J gave up 1 base, with 7 bases separating them. CDR3 amino acids: CASSLVRGNTGELFF. CDR3 in DNA: TGTGCCAGCAGCTTAGTTCGCGGGAACACCGGGGAGCTGTTTTTT.

This clonotype was found many times. J is TRBJ1-1 and V is TRBV5-1; D uncertain. The CDR3 has 17 residues. V was shortened by 0 bases and J by 0 bases, with 15 bases between the two germline ends. In germline, CDR1 is SGHRS, CDR2 YFSETQ. CDR3 amino acids: CASSLDVRHGVNTEAFF. CDR3 DNA sequence: TGCGCCAGCAGCTTGGATGTCAGACACGGTGTGAACACTGAAGCTTTCTTT. The whole variable domain, filled in from reference TRBV5-1 and TRBJ1-1, reads KAGVTQTPRYLIKTRGQQVTLSCSPISGHRSVSWYQQTPGQGLQFLFEYFSETQRNKGNFPGRFSGRQFSNSRSEMNVSTLELGDSALYLCASSLDVRHGVNTEAFFGQGTRLTVV.

This clonotype has a handful of counts. The chain combines TRBV24-1 with TRBJ2-3; 10 bases agree with TRBD1. V was clipped by 3 bases and J by 5 bases; unmatched bases: 7. CDR1 and CDR2 from the germline V gene are KGHDR and SFDVKD. This CDR3 has 16 residues. Written as DNA, the CDR3 is TGTGCCACCAGTGATCGGGGGACAGGGGATGGAGATACGCAGTATTTT. It encodes CATSDRGTGDGDTQYF.

The V call is TRBV28, the J call TRBJ2-3, with TRBD2 matching 8 bases. V lost 7 bases and J lost 1; bases outside the gene matches: 4. Germline CDR1 MDHEN, CDR2 SYDVKM. This CDR3 contains 14 residues. The CDR3 reads CASTGGAGTDTQYF. The CDR3 nucleotides are TGTGCCAGCACCGGGGGGGCCGGCACAGATACGCAGTATTTT.

This clonotype came up a few times. The J gene is TRBJ2-3, the V gene TRBV30, with 11 bases lining up with TRBD2. The germline CDR1 and CDR2 sequences are GTSNPN and SVGIG (reference sequence). The ends lost 3 bases at V and 3 bases at J; junction bases unmatched: 5. The CDR3 loop spans 15 amino acids. CDR3 nucleotide sequence: TGTGCCTGGAGCGTAGCGGGGGGGCCGACAGATACGCAGTATTTT. Translated: CAWSVAGGPTDTQYF. Complete variable domain (other parts from reference TRBV30 and TRBJ2-3): SQTIHQWPATLVQPVGSPLSLECTVEGTSNPNLYWYRQAAGRGLQLLFYSVGIGQISSEVPQNLSASRPQDRQFILSSKKLLLSDSGFYLCAWSVAGGPTDTQYFGPGTRLTVL.

The chain combines TRBV15 with TRBJ1-5; D is ambiguous. V shed 0 bases and J shed 6 bases, with 12 bases lying between them. CDR3 length: 15 residues. CDR1 and CDR2 (germline): LNHNV, YYDKDF (reference sequence). The chain's CDR3 is CATSRDLGKGQPQHF. CDR3 DNA sequence: TGTGCCACCAGCAGAGATCTGGGGAAAGGTCAGCCCCAGCATTTT.

This clonotype was counted ten times or more. This rearrangement joins TRBV12-3 or TRBV12-4 to TRBJ2-5; TRBD2 might be the D (5 bases). V lost 3 bases, J lost 4 bases, and 12 bases lay in between. The CDR3 is 14 residues long. The CDR3 coding sequence is TGTGCCAGCAGTTTGGTCGGGGAAAGAGAGACCCAGTACTTC. Its translation is CASSLVGERETQYF.

This clonotype was counted between two and nine times. The CDR3 DNA is TGTGCCAGCAGCCTAATGGGGGGGGGCGCCGGTACTGAAGCTTTCTTT. It is translated as CASSLMGGGAGTEAFF. The chain combines TRBV7-2 with TRBJ1-1; a weak D match, TRBD1 (6 bases). The CDR3 covers 16 residues. Germline values: CDR1 SGHTA, CDR2 FQGNSA. Trimming shortened V by 5 bases and J by 5 bases, and 21 bases separated the two germline ends.

This clonotype was recorded at least ten times. The junction shows a germline mismatch at one end, possibly a read error. The rearrangement joins TRBV12-3 or TRBV12-4 to TRBJ2-1; D is unclear. This CDR3 is built from 11 residues. In DNA form, the CDR3 reads TGTGCCAGCAGTGTAGCCAATGAGCAGTTCTTC. Translated: CASSVANEQFF.

This clonotype was detected only a few times. The chain employs TRBV5-1 and TRBJ1-3; D is unresolved. The CDR3 length is 14 residues. The ends were cut back, 4 bases at V and 0 bases at J, with 8 bases in the middle. Germline values: CDR1 SGHRS, CDR2 YFSETQ. The chain's CDR3 is CASSGSNSGNTIYF. As DNA, the CDR3 is TGCGCCAGCAGCGGCAGCAACTCTGGAAACACCATATATTTT. Filled out from reference TRBV5-1 and TRBJ1-3, the complete variable domain reads KAGVTQTPRYLIKTRGQQVTLSCSPISGHRSVSWYQQTPGQGLQFLFEYFSETQRNKGNFPGRFSGRQFSNSRSEMNVSTLELGDSALYLCASSGSNSGNTIYFGEGSWLTVV.

This clonotype was detected many times. The chain carries TRBV4-3 and TRBJ1-1; D is unresolved. This CDR3 has 14 residues. Germline V gene lookup returns CDR1 LGHNA and CDR2 YSLEER. V lost 1 base to trimming and J lost 1 base, with 7 bases between them. CDR3 DNA sequence: TGCGCCAGCAGCCAAGTTACTGGGAACACTGAAGCTTTCTTT. Its translation is CASSQVTGNTEAFF.